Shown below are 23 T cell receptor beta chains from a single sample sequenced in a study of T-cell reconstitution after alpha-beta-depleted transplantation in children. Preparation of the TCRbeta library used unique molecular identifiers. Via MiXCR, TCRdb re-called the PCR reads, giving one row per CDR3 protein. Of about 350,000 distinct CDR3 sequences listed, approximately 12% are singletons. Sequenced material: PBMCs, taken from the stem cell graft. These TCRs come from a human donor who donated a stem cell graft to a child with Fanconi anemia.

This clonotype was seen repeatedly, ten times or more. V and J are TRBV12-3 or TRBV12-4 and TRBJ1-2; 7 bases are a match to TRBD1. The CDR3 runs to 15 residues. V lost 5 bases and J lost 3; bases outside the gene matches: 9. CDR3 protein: CASSLNDRADYGYTF. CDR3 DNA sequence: TGTGCCAGCAGTCTCAATGACAGGGCGGACTATGGCTACACCTTC.

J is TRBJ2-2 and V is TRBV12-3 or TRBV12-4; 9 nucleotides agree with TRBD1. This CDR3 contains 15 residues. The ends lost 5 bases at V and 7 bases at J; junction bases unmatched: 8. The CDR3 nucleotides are TGTGCCAGCAGTCCTGAGACAGGGGGTATCGGGGAGCTGTTTTTT. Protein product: CASSPETGGIGELFF.

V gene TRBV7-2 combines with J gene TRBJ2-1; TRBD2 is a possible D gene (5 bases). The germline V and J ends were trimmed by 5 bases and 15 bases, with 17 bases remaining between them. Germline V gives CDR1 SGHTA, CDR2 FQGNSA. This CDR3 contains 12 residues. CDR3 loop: CASSLIPGLPFF. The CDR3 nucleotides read TGTGCCAGCAGCCTCATCCCGGGGTTGCCGTTCTTC.

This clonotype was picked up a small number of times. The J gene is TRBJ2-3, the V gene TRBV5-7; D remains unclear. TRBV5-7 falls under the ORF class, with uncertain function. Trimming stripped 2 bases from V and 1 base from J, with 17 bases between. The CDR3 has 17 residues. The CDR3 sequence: CASSFPPLSAGTDTQYF. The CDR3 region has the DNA TGTGCCAGCAGCTTCCCCCCTCTTTCAGCTGGCACAGATACGCAGTATTTT.

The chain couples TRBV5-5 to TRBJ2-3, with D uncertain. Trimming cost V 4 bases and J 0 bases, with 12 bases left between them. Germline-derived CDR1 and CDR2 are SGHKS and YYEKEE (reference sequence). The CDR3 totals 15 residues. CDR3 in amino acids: CASSLTPPSTDTQYF. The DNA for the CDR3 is TGTGCCAGCAGCCTGACTCCCCCTAGCACAGATACGCAGTATTTT.

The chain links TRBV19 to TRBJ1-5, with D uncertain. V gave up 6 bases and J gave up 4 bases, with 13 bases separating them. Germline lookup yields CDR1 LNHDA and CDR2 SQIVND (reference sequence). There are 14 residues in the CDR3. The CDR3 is CASSPYAGNQPQHF. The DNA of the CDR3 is TGTGCCAGTAGCCCGTATGCGGGGAATCAGCCCCAGCATTTT.

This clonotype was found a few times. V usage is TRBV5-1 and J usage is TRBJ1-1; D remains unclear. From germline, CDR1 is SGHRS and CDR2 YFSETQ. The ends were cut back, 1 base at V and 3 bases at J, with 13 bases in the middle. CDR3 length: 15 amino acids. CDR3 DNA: TGCGCCAGCAGCTTGTTCGGTATGGTCGACACTGAAGCTTTCTTT. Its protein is CASSLFGMVDTEAFF.

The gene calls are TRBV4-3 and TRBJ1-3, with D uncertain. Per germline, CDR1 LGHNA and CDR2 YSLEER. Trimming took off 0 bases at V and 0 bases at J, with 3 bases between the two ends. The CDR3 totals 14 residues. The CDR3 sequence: CASSQELSGNTIYF. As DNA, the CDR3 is TGCGCCAGCAGCCAAGAACTCTCTGGAAACACCATATATTTT.

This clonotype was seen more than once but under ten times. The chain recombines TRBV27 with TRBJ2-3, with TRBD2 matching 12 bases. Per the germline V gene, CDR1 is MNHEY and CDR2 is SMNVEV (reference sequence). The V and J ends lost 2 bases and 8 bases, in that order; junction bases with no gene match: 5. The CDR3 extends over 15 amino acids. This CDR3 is CASSLTSGGSATQYF. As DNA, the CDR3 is TGTGCCAGCAGTTTAACTAGCGGGGGGTCTGCTACGCAGTATTTT.

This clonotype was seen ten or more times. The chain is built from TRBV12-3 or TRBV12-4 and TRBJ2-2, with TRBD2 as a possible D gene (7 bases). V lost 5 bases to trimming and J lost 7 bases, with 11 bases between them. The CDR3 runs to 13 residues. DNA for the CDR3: TGTGCCAGCAGTGCGGGGGCCTACGGGGAGCTGTTTTTT. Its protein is CASSAGAYGELFF.

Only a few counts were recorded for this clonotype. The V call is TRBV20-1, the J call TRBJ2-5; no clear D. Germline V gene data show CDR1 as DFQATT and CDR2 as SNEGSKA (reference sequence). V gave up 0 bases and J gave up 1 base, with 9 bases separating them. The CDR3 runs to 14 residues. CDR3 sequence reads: CSAREIVGQETQYF. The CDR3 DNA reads TGCAGTGCTAGAGAAATCGTGGGCCAAGAGACCCAGTACTTC.

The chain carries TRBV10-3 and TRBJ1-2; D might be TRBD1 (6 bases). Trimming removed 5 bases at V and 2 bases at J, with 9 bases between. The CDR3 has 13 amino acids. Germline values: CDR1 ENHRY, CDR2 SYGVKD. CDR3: CAISSDRNYGYTF. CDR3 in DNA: TGTGCCATCAGTTCTGACAGGAACTATGGCTACACCTTC.

The CDR3 protein is CASSLGGLRYF. CDR3 in DNA: TGTGCCAGCAGCTTGGGCGGCCTCCGGTACTTC. This sequence joins TRBV5-6 and TRBJ2-4; the D is unclear. This CDR3 is 11 amino acids long. The V gene lost 0 bases and the J gene lost 15 bases, with 10 bases spanning the gap. Germline CDR1 and CDR2: SGHDT and YYEEEE.

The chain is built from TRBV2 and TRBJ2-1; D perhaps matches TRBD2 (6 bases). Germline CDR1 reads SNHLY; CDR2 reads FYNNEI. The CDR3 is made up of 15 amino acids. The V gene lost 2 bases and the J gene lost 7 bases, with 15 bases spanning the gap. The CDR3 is CASSESPLRGNEQFF. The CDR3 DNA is TGTGCCAGCAGTGAAAGCCCTCTCCGGGGGAATGAGCAGTTCTTC.

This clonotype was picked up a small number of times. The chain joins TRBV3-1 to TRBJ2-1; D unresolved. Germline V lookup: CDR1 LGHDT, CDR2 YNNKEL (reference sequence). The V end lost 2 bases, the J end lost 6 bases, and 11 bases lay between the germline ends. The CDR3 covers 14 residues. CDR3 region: CASSQTPFFNEQFF. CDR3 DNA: TGTGCCAGCAGCCAAACCCCCTTTTTCAATGAGCAGTTCTTC.

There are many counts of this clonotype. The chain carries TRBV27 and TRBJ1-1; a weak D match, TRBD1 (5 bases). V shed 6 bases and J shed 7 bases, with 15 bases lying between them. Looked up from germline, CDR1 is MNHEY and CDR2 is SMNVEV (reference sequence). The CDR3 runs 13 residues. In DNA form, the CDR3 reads TGTGCCAGCAGCCACGAAAGGGGCCTTGAAGCTTTCTTT. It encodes CASSHERGLEAFF.

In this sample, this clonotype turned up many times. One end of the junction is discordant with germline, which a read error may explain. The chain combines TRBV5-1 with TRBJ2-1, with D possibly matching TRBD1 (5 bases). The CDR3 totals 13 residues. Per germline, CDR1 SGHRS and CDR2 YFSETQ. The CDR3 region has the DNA TGTGCCAGCAGCTTAGCAGGGAACAATGAGCAGTTCTTC. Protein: CASSLAGNNEQFF.

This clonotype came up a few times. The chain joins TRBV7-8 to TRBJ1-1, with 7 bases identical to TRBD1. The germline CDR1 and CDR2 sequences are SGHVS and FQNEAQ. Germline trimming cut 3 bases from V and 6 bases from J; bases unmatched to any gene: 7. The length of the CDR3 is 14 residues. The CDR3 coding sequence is TGTGCCAGCAGCTTTAAGGGGGCAGGGGCTGAAGCTTTCTTT. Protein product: CASSFKGAGAEAFF.

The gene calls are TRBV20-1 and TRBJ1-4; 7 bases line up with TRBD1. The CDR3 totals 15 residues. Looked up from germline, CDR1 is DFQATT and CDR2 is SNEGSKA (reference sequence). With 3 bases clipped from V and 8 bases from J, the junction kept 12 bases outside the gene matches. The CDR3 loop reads CSARAGTADLEKLFF. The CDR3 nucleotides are TGCAGTGCTAGGGCCGGGACAGCCGACCTCGAAAAACTGTTTTTT.

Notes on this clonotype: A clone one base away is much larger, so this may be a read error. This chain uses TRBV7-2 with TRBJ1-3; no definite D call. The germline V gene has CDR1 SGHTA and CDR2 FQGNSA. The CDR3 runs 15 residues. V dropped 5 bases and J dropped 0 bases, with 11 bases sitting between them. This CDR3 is CASSPTGNSGNTIYF. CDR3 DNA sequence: TGTGCCAGCAGCCCCACCGGGAACTCTGGAAACACCATATATTTT.

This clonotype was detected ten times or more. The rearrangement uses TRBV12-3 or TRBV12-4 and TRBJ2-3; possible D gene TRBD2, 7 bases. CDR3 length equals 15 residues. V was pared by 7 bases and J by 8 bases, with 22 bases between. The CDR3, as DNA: TGTGCCAGCACCTTAGGGGGTGGTTCGGGAGGTACGCAGTATTTT. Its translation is CASTLGGGSGGTQYF.

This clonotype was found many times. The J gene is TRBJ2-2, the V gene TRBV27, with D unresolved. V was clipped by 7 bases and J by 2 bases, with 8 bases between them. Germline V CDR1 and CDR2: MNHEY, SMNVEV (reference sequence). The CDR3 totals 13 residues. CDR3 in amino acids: CASTPGNTGELFF. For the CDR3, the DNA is TGTGCCAGCACCCCGGGTAACACCGGGGAGCTGTTTTTT.

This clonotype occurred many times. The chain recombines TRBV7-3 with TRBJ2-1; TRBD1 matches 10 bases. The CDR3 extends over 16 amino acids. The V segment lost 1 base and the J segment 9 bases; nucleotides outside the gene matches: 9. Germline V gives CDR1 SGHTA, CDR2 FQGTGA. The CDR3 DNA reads TGTGCCAGCAGCTTAAGGAACGACAGGGGGCTGGGTGAGCAGTTCTTC. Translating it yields CASSLRNDRGLGEQFF.